This T cell receptor (beta chain) was documented in a study of beta chain features in type 1 diabetes. Study-level background: The study found patients and healthy donors alike in age, gender and cell yields.

Study findings and constraints: Type 1 diabetes patients had moderately but significantly shorter TCRB CDR3s in all four CD4+ subsets.

Germline V gene lookup returns CDR1 MGHRA and CDR2 YSYEKL. Trimming took 2 bases from V and 5 from J; bases not matched to a gene: 9. The CDR3 runs to 17 residues. Expressed TCRB transcripts were sequenced after all isolated RNA was converted to cDNA. Deep immunoSEQ sequencing covered naive, central memory and regulatory T cell samples. Profiling relied on immunoSEQ multiplex PCR, and the TCRdb table lists in-frame clones only, not all of them. This sample has around 56,000 clones, with around half found just once. About this clone: Its target is unknown.

Sorted populations all exceeded 95% purity. This chain connects TRBV4-1 to TRBJ1-2; 12 bases match TRBD1. The TCR originated in a woman in her forties with type 1 diabetes. Sequenced sample: Tregs from blood. The CDR3 spells CASSQPLGQGASYGYTF. DNA for the CDR3: TGCGCCAGCAGCCAACCTTTGGGACAGGGGGCGAGTTATGGCTACACCTTC.